This T cell receptor beta chain was sequenced for a study of cytomegalovirus exposure and HLA in healthy donors. Study-level background: Early on, a data release was issued that held roughly 80 million unique TCRs from HLA-typed donors. Study-level points and caveats: After further analysis at a later stage, 15,000 to 20,000 TCR beta sequences were associated with HLA alleles at 0.05 false discovery rate.

The PCR ran on 60 Vbeta and 13 Jbeta primers. The assay was immunoSEQ multiplex PCR, and TCRdb's table has in-frame clones only and misses some. The data contain roughly 150,000 clones, roughly 84% of them singletons. Of note for this clone: The antigen is unknown.

The clonotype comes from a young woman in good health and CMV-seronegative. Input material: PBMCs.

In nucleotides, the CDR3 is TGTGCCAGTAGTATAACGGGGAACGATCGAGATACGCAGTATTTT. Protein: CASSITGNDRDTQYF. This rearrangement joins TRBV19 to TRBJ2-3; a possible D gene is TRBD2 (5 bases). V dropped 2 bases and J dropped 5 bases, with 14 bases sitting between them. The V gene's germline CDR1 is LNHDA and CDR2 SQIVND (reference sequence). The length of the CDR3 is 15 residues.